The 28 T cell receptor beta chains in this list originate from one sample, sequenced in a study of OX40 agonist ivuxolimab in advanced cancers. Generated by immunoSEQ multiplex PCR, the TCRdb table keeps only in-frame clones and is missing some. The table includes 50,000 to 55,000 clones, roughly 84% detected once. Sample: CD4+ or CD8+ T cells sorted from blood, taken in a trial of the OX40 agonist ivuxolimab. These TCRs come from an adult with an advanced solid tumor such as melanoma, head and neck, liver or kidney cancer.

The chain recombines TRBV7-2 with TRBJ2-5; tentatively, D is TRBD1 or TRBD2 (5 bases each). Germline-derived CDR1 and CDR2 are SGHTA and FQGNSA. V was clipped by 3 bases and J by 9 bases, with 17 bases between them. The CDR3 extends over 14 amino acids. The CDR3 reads CASSFGRAPGAQYF. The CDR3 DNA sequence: TGTGCCAGCAGCTTCGGCAGGGCCCCCGGGGCCCAGTACTTC.

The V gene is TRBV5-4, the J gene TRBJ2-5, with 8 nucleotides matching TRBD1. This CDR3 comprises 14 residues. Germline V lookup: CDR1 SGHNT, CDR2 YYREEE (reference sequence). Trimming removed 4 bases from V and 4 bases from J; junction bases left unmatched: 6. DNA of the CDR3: TGTGCCAGCAGCAACGGACAGGGCCGAGAGACCCAGTACTTC. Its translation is CASSNGQGRETQYF.

This CDR3 is CASSGAGGGTDTQYF. The CDR3 DNA is TGTGCCAGCAGCGGAGCGGGAGGGGGCACAGATACGCAGTATTTT. The rearrangement joins TRBV6-1 to TRBJ2-3, with 10 bases aligning to TRBD2. The CDR3 runs 15 residues. V shed 6 bases, J shed 1 base, and the junction held 4 bases outside the gene matches. CDR1 is MNHNS and CDR2 is SASEGT in the germline V gene.

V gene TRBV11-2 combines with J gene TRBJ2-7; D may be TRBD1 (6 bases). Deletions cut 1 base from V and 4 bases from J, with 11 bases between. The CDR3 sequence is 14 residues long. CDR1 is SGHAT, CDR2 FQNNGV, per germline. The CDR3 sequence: CASSLATGLYEQYF. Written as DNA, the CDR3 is TGTGCCAGCAGCTTAGCCACAGGGTTATACGAGCAGTACTTC. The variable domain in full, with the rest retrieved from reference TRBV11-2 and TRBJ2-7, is EAGVAQSPRYKIIEKRQSVAFWCNPISGHATLYWYQQILGQGPKLLIQFQNNGVVDDSQLPKDRFSAERLKGVDSTLKIQPAKLEDSAVYLCASSLATGLYEQYFGPGTRLTVT.

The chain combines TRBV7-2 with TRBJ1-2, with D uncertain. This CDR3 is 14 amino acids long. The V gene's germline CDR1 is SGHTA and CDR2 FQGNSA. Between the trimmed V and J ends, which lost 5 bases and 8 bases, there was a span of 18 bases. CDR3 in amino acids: CASSTQVPAIGYTF. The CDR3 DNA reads TGTGCCAGCAGCACCCAGGTCCCCGCTATCGGCTACACCTTC.

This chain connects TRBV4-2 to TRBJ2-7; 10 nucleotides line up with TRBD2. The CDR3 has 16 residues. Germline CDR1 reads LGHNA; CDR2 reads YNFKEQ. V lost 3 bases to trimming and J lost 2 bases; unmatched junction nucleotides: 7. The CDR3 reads CASSHPSGSFPYEQYF. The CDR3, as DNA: TGTGCCAGCAGCCATCCTAGCGGGAGCTTTCCCTACGAGCAGTACTTC.

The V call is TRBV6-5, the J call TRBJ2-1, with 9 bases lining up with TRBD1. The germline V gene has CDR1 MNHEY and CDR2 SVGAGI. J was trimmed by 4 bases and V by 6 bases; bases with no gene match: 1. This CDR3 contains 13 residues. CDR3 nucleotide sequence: TGTGCCAGCAGAGGACAGGGGTACAATGAGCAGTTCTTC. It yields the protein CASRGQGYNEQFF.

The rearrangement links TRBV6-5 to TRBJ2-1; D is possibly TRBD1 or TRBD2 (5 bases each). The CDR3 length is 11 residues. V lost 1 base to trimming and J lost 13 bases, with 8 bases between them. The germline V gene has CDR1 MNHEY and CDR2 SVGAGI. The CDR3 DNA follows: TGTGCCAGCAGTTACTTGGGGGTACAGTTCTTC. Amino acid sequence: CASSYLGVQFF.

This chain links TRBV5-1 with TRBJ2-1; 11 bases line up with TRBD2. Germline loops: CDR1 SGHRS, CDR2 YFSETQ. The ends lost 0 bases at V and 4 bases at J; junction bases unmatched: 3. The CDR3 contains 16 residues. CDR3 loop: CASSLEVAGGYNEQFF. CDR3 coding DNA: TGCGCCAGCAGCTTGGAGGTAGCGGGAGGGTACAATGAGCAGTTCTTC.

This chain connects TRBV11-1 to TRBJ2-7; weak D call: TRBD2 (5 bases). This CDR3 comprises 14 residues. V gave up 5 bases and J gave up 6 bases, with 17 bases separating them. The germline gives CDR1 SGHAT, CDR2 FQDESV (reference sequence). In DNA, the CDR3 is TGTGCCAGCAGCGCCACCCGAACTAGAACCGAGCAGTACTTC. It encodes CASSATRTRTEQYF.

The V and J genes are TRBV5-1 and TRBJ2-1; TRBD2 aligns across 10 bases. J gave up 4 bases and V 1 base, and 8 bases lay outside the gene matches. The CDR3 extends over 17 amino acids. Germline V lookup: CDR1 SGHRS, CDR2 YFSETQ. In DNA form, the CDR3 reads TGCGCCAGCAGCTTGTGGACTAGCGGAGGGGGTTACAATGAGCAGTTCTTC. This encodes CASSLWTSGGGYNEQFF. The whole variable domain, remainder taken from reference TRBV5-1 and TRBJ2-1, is KAGVTQTPRYLIKTRGQQVTLSCSPISGHRSVSWYQQTPGQGLQFLFEYFSETQRNKGNFPGRFSGRQFSNSRSEMNVSTLELGDSALYLCASSLWTSGGGYNEQFFGPGTRLTVL.

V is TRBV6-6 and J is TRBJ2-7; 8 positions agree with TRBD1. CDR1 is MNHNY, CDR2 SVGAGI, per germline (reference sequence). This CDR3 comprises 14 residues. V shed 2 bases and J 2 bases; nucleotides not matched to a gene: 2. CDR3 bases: TGTGCCAGCAGTTACCGACAGGGGACCTACGAGCAGTACTTC. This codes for CASSYRQGTYEQYF.

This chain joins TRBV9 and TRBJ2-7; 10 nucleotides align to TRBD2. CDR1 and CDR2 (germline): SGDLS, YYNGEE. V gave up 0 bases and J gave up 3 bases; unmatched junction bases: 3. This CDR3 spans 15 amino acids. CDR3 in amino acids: CASSVGGLAVYEQYF. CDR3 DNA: TGTGCCAGCAGCGTAGGTGGACTAGCGGTCTACGAGCAGTACTTC. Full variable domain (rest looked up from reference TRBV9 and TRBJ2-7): DSGVTQTPKHLITATGQRVTLRCSPRSGDLSVYWYQQSLDQGLQFLIQYYNGEERAKGNILERFSAQQFPDLHSELNLSSLELGDSALYFCASSVGGLAVYEQYFGPGTRLTVT.

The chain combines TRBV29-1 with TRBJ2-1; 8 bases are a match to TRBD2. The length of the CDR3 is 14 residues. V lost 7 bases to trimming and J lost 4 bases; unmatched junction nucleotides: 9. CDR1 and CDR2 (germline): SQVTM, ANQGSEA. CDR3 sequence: CSALGGRIYNEQFF. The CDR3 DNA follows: TGCAGCGCCCTAGGCGGGAGGATTTACAATGAGCAGTTCTTC.

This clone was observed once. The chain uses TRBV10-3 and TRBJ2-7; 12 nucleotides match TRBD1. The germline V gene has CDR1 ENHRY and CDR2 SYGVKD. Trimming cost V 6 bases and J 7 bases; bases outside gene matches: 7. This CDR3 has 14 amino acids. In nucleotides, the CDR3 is TGTGCCATCAGGCCGGGACAGGGGGCTGGGGAGCAGTACTTC. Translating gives CAIRPGQGAGEQYF.

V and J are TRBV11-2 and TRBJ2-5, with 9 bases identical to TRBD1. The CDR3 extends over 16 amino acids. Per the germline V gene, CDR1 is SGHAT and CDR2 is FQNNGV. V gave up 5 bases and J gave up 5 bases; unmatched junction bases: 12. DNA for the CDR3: TGTGCCAGCAGCCCATTGACAGGGGGATTCGGGGAGACCCAGTACTTC. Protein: CASSPLTGGFGETQYF.

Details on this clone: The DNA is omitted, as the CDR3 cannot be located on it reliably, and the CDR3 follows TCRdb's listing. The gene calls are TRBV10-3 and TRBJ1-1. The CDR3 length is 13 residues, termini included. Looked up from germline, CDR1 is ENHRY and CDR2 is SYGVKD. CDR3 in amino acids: CACSAGADTEAFF.

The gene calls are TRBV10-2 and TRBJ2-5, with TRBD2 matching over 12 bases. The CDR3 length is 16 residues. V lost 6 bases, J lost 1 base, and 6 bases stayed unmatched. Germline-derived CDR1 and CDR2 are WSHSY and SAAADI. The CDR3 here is CASRRGLAGFQETQYF. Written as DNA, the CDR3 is TGCGCCAGCAGACGGGGACTAGCGGGCTTCCAAGAGACCCAGTACTTC.

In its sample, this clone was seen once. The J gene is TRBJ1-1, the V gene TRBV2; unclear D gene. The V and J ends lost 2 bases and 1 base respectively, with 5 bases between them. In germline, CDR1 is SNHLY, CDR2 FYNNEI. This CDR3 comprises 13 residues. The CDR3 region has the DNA TGTGCCAGCAGTGAACGTAAGAACACTGAAGCTTTCTTT. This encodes CASSERKNTEAFF.

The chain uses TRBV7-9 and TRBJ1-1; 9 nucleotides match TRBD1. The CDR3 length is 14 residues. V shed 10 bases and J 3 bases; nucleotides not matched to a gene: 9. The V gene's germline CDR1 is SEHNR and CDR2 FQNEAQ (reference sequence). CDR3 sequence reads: CANSQGAVDTEAFF. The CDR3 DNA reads TGTGCCAACTCACAGGGGGCTGTGGACACTGAAGCTTTCTTT.

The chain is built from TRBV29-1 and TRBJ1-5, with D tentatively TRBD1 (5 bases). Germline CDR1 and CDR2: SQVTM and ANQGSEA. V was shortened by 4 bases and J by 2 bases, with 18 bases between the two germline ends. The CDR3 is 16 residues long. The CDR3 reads CSVGHQGPYGNQPQHF. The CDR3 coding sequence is TGCAGCGTTGGTCATCAGGGTCCGTACGGCAATCAGCCCCAGCATTTT.

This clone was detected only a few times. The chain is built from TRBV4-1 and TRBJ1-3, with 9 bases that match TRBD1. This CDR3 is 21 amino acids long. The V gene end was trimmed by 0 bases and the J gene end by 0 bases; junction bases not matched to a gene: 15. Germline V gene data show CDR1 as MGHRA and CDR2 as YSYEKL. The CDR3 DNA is TGCGCCAGCAGCCAAGATGGGGGGACAGGGTTTTTCCAAAGCTCTGGAAACACCATATATTTT. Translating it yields CASSQDGGTGFFQSSGNTIYF.

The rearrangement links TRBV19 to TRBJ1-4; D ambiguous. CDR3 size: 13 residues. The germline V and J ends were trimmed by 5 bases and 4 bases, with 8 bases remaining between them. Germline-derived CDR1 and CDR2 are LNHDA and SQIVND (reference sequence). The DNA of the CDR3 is TGTGCCAGTAGTGGCCGGTATAATGAAAAACTGTTTTTT. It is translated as CASSGRYNEKLFF. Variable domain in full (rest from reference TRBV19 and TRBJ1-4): DGGITQSPKYLFRKEGQNVTLSCEQNLNHDAMYWYRQDPGQGLRLIYYSQIVNDFQKGDIAEGYSVSREKKESFPLTVTSAQKNPTAFYLCASSGRYNEKLFFGSGTQLSVL.

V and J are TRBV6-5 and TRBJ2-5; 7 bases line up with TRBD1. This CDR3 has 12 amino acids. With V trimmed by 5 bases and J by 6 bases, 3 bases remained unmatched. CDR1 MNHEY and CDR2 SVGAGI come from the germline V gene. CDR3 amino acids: CASSETGQTQYF. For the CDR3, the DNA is TGTGCCAGCAGTGAGACAGGGCAGACCCAGTACTTC.

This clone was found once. The CDR3 reads CASSLLRTSGYEQFF. As DNA, the CDR3 is TGTGCCAGCAGCTTGCTTCGGACTAGCGGCTATGAGCAGTTCTTC. The chain carries TRBV5-6 and TRBJ2-1, with 10 bases that match TRBD2. The length of the CDR3 is 15 residues. V shed 1 base and J 8 bases; nucleotides not matched to a gene: 6. Looked up from germline, CDR1 is SGHDT and CDR2 is YYEEEE.

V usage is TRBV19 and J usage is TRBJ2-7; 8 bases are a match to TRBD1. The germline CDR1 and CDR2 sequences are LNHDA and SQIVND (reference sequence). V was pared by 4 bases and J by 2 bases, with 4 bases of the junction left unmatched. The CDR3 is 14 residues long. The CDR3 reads CASSNQGAAYEQYF. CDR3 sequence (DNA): TGTGCCAGTAGTAACCAGGGGGCTGCCTACGAGCAGTACTTC.

CDR3 amino acids: CASSPGDVNTEAFF. The CDR3 DNA reads TGCGCCAGCAGCCCAGGGGACGTGAACACTGAAGCTTTCTTT. The chain carries TRBV4-3 and TRBJ1-1; possible D gene TRBD1, 6 bases. CDR3 length: 14 amino acids. V shed 4 bases and J shed 0 bases, with 9 bases lying between them. Per germline, CDR1 LGHNA and CDR2 YSLEER.

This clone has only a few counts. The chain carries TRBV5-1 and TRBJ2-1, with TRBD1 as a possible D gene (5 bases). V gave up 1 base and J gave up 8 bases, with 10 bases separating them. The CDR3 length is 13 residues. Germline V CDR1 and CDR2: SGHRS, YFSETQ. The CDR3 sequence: CASSLNWGDEQFF. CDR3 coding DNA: TGCGCCAGCAGCTTGAACTGGGGCGATGAGCAGTTCTTC.